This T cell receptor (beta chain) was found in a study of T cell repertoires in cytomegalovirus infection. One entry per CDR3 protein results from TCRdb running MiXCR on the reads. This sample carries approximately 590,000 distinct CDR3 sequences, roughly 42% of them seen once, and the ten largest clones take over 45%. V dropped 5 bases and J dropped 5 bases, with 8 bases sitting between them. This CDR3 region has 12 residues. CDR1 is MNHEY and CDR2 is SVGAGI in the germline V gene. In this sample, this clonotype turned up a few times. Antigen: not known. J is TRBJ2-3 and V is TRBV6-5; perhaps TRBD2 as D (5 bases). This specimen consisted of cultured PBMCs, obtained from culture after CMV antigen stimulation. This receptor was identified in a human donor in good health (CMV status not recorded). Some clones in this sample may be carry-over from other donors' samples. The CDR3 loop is CASSRTGDTQYF. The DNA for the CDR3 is TGTGCCAGCAGTCGGACTGGAGATACGCAGTATTTT.